Listed here are 9 T cell receptor beta chains from one sample, sequenced in a study of blood T cell repertoires in COVID-19. Data came from immunoSEQ multiplex PCR; TCRdb stores just in-frame clones and leaves some out. The sample holds approximately 170,000 clones, roughly 84% seen once. Sequencing used peripheral blood. These receptors originate from a woman aged 80 or over with active or convalescent COVID-19.

This sequence joins TRBV10-2 and TRBJ1-3; 8 nucleotides agree with TRBD1. The CDR3 has 15 amino acids. Germline V gene lookup returns CDR1 WSHSY and CDR2 SAAADI. The trim removed 5 bases at V and 2 bases at J, leaving 5 bases unmatched. The CDR3 DNA reads as TGCGCCAGCAGTAACCGACAGGGGACTGGAAACACCATATATTTT. The encoded protein is CASSNRQGTGNTIYF.

There are a few counts of this clone. V and J are TRBV18 and TRBJ1-1, with a possible D match to TRBD1 (5 bases). V was cut by 3 bases and J by 5 bases, with 10 bases left in between. In germline, CDR1 is KGHSH, CDR2 LQKENI. The CDR3 extends over 13 amino acids. The CDR3 reads CASSPQGMTEAFF. The CDR3 bases are TGTGCCAGCTCACCCCAGGGTATGACTGAAGCTTTCTTT.

The genes are TRBV12-3 or TRBV12-4 and TRBJ2-3; D remains unclear. The V end was cut by 5 bases, the J end by 5 bases, with 8 bases between. CDR3 size: 12 residues. The CDR3 DNA sequence: TGTGCCAGCAGTCCCCGAGGAGATACGCAGTATTTT. It translates to CASSPRGDTQYF.

The rearrangement uses TRBV19 and TRBJ2-1, with 10 nucleotides matching TRBD2. V dropped 7 bases and J dropped 7; count of bases not matched to a gene: 7. Germline CDR1 and CDR2: LNHDA and SQIVND (reference sequence). This CDR3 comprises 14 residues. CDR3 sequence reads: CASTTGTSVNEQFF. CDR3 coding DNA: TGTGCCAGTACGACCGGGACTAGCGTAAATGAGCAGTTCTTC.

The chain employs TRBV13 and TRBJ2-5; D remains unclear. The V end lost 2 bases, the J end lost 2 bases, and 9 bases lay between the germline ends. This CDR3 region has 14 residues. CDR1 and CDR2 from the germline V gene are PRHDT and FYEKMQ (reference sequence). CDR3 coding DNA: TGTGCCAGCAGCTTAAAGGCGGATCAAGAGACCCAGTACTTC. Protein: CASSLKADQETQYF.

This clone was seen only once. The chain couples TRBV10-3 to TRBJ2-1; 7 bases line up with TRBD1. The CDR3 is made up of 16 amino acids. V shed 4 bases, J shed 0 bases, and the junction held 6 bases outside the gene matches. From germline, CDR1 is ENHRY and CDR2 SYGVKD. The DNA for the CDR3 is TGTGCCATCAGTGCTCCGGGACAGATCTCCTACAATGAGCAGTTCTTC. It translates to CAISAPGQISYNEQFF.

This clone is a singleton in its sample. The chain recombines TRBV6-5 with TRBJ1-2; D call uncertain. This CDR3 has 12 residues. V was pared by 6 bases and J by 3 bases, with 8 bases between. CDR1 is MNHEY, CDR2 SVGAGI, per germline. CDR3 in amino acids: CASRRGDYGYTF. The CDR3 DNA reads as TGTGCCAGCAGACGGGGAGACTATGGCTACACCTTC.

V gene TRBV7-8 combines with J gene TRBJ2-1, with 13 bases identical to TRBD2. Looked up from germline, CDR1 is SGHVS and CDR2 is FQNEAQ. The V gene end was trimmed by 5 bases and the J gene end by 6 bases; junction bases not matched to a gene: 4. There are 15 residues in the CDR3. The CDR3 bases are TGTGCCAGCAGCCTAGGACTAGCGGGAGTCAATGAGCAGTTCTTC. Translating gives CASSLGLAGVNEQFF.

V usage is TRBV6-5 and J usage is TRBJ2-2, with D possibly TRBD2 on 5 matching bases. Trimming removed 6 bases from V and 5 bases from J, with 7 bases in between. CDR1 is MNHEY and CDR2 is SVGAGI in the germline V gene. CDR3 size: 12 residues. The CDR3 is CASRRTTGELFF. As DNA, the CDR3 is TGTGCCAGCAGAAGGACTACCGGGGAGCTGTTTTTT.